Below, 31 T cell receptor beta chains from the same sample are listed, as sequenced in a study of blood T cell repertoires in COVID-19. Profiling relied on immunoSEQ multiplex PCR, and the TCRdb table lists in-frame clones only, not all of them. Of around 480,000 clones listed, around 90% are singletons. Material for sequencing was PBMCs or T cells enriched from blood (not recorded which). These receptors were collected from a young woman who had recovered from COVID-19.

In its sample, this clone was seen a few times. The rearrangement joins TRBV28 to TRBJ1-1; D unclear. Germline loops: CDR1 MDHEN, CDR2 SYDVKM. Between the trimmed V and J ends, which lost 7 bases and 4 bases, there was a span of 4 bases. The CDR3 has 10 amino acids. DNA for the CDR3: TGTGCCAGCATCGGCACTGAAGCTTTCTTT. It encodes CASIGTEAFF.

This clone appeared a few times. The V call is TRBV29-1, the J call TRBJ1-1; unclear D gene. Trimming pared 4 bases from V and 0 bases from J, leaving 9 bases between. The CDR3 runs to 13 residues. Germline values: CDR1 SQVTM, CDR2 ANQGSEA. The CDR3 loop is CSVARLLNTEAFF. DNA of the CDR3: TGCAGCGTTGCGCGGCTACTGAACACTGAAGCTTTCTTT.

V usage is TRBV30 and J usage is TRBJ2-7; the D gene is possibly TRBD1 (5 bases). Between the trimmed V and J ends, which lost 6 bases and 2 bases, there was a span of 14 bases. Per the germline V gene, CDR1 is GTSNPN and CDR2 is SVGIG (reference sequence). CDR3 length: 13 amino acids. The chain's CDR3 is CACTQGWPYEQYF. The CDR3 DNA follows: TGTGCCTGTACGCAGGGATGGCCCTACGAGCAGTACTTC. The entire variable domain, with the rest obtained from reference TRBV30 and TRBJ2-7, is as follows: SQTIHQWPATLVQPVGSPLSLECTVEGTSNPNLYWYRQAAGRGLQLLFYSVGIGQISSEVPQNLSASRPQDRQFILSSKKLLLSDSGFYLCACTQGWPYEQYFGPGTRLTVT.

The V gene is TRBV30, the J gene TRBJ1-2, with D unresolved. The germline V gene encodes CDR1 GTSNPN and CDR2 SVGIG (reference sequence). V lost 3 bases and J lost 7, with 15 bases in between. The CDR3 is 13 residues long. The CDR3 sequence is CAWSERSGTGYTF. CDR3 DNA: TGTGCCTGGAGCGAAAGGAGCGGAACTGGCTACACCTTC.

The CDR3 reads CASSRGGSQETQYF. In DNA, the CDR3 is TGCGCCAGCAGCCGCGGGGGATCACAAGAGACCCAGTACTTC. This chain uses TRBV5-1 with TRBJ2-5, with 7 bases aligning to TRBD2. Trimming took 4 bases from V and 2 from J; bases not matched to a gene: 5. CDR1 is SGHRS and CDR2 is YFSETQ in the germline V gene. This CDR3 spans 14 amino acids. The full variable domain, its missing parts supplied by reference TRBV5-1 and TRBJ2-5, is KAGVTQTPRYLIKTRGQQVTLSCSPISGHRSVSWYQQTPGQGLQFLFEYFSETQRNKGNFPGRFSGRQFSNSRSEMNVSTLELGDSALYLCASSRGGSQETQYFGPGTRLLVL.

The rearrangement joins TRBV4-1 to TRBJ1-6; D gene ambiguous. Trimming left V 1 base short and J 9 bases short, with 13 bases between. Germline V gene sequence: CDR1 MGHRA, CDR2 YSYEKL. The CDR3 consists of 15 residues. The CDR3 here is CASSQGVERRSPLHF. The CDR3 DNA reads TGCGCCAGCAGCCAAGGGGTGGAGCGTCGTTCACCCCTCCACTTT.

A note on this clone: Other nucleotide sequences from this sample produce the same CDR3. The V and J genes are TRBV12-3 or TRBV12-4 and TRBJ2-1, with TRBD2 as a possible D gene (6 bases). V dropped 3 bases and J dropped 9 bases, with 6 bases sitting between them. This CDR3 has 11 amino acids. CDR3 amino acids: CASSLGGEQFF. CDR3 bases: TGTGCCAGCAGTTTGGGAGGTGAGCAGTTCTTC.

The chain is built from TRBV12-3 or TRBV12-4 and TRBJ1-5, with D maybe TRBD1 (5 bases). This CDR3 has 13 amino acids. Trimming cost V 1 base and J 5 bases, with 6 bases left between them. As DNA, the CDR3 is TGTGCCAGCAGTTTAGAACAGGATCAGCCCCAGCATTTT. As protein: CASSLEQDQPQHF.

The chain combines TRBV5-1 with TRBJ2-1; TRBD2 might be the D (6 bases). This CDR3 is built from 16 residues. V was pared by 4 bases and J by 4 bases, with 18 bases between. The germline V gene encodes CDR1 SGHRS and CDR2 YFSETQ. The CDR3 DNA sequence: TGCGCCAGCAGCGCACTCGGGACGGGGGAATACAATGAGCAGTTCTTC. Amino acids: CASSALGTGEYNEQFF.

The genes are TRBV30 and TRBJ2-2; tentatively, D is TRBD1 (6 bases). V was shortened by 0 bases and J by 5 bases, with 16 bases between the two germline ends. Germline V gene sequence: CDR1 GTSNPN, CDR2 SVGIG (reference sequence). The CDR3 runs 16 residues. CDR3 sequence reads: CAWSVRFEGETGELFF. For the CDR3, the DNA is TGTGCCTGGAGTGTACGGTTTGAGGGGGAAACCGGGGAGCTGTTTTTT. Based on the CDR3 plus reference TRBV30 and TRBJ2-2, the full variable domain is SQTIHQWPATLVQPVGSPLSLECTVEGTSNPNLYWYRQAAGRGLQLLFYSVGIGQISSEVPQNLSASRPQDRQFILSSKKLLLSDSGFYLCAWSVRFEGETGELFFGEGSRLTVL.

The chain combines TRBV10-2 with TRBJ2-3; TRBD2 aligns across 10 bases. The V segment lost 8 bases and the J segment 2 bases; nucleotides outside the gene matches: 7. The CDR3 is made up of 15 amino acids. Looked up from germline, CDR1 is WSHSY and CDR2 is SAAADI. Here the CDR3 reads CASGSSGGATDTQYF. In nucleotides, the CDR3 is TGCGCCAGCGGGAGCAGCGGGGGGGCCACAGATACGCAGTATTTT.

The chain employs TRBV28 and TRBJ2-1; 7 nucleotides line up with TRBD1. The CDR3 extends over 15 amino acids. The germline CDR1 and CDR2 sequences are MDHEN and SYDVKM. With 3 bases clipped from V and 6 bases from J, the junction kept 8 bases outside the gene matches. The CDR3 region is CASSFQTGAFNEQFF. As DNA, the CDR3 is TGTGCCAGCAGTTTCCAAACAGGGGCCTTCAATGAGCAGTTCTTC.

V and J are TRBV24-1 and TRBJ1-1; TRBD1 aligns across 7 bases. Per the germline V gene, CDR1 is KGHDR and CDR2 is SFDVKD. The CDR3 runs 17 residues. The V and J ends lost 4 bases and 1 base, in that order; junction bases with no gene match: 11. This CDR3 reads CATSDRQGLGRNTEAFF. Here the CDR3 DNA reads TGTGCCACCAGTGACCGACAGGGCTTGGGTCGGAACACTGAAGCTTTCTTT.

J is TRBJ2-3 and V is TRBV21-1; the table gives TRBD1 as D, unverified against the DNA. TRBV21-1 is a documented pseudogene. The CDR3 length is 19 residues. CDR3 sequence (DNA): TGTGCCAGCAACCCGCAGGGGGCTTTTCACATTCTCGTCACAGATACGCAGTATTTT. Protein sequence: CASNPQGAFHILVTDTQYF.

V usage is TRBV11-2 and J usage is TRBJ1-4, with D unclear. Germline V lookup: CDR1 SGHAT, CDR2 FQNNGV. The CDR3 length is 12 residues. V lost 5 bases and J 14 bases, leaving 15 bases between the germline ends. The CDR3 protein is CASSQVLTRLFF. In DNA, the CDR3 is TGTGCCAGCAGCCAAGTTTTAACTAGGCTGTTTTTT.

This clone has more than one count but fewer than ten. This sequence joins TRBV28 and TRBJ1-2; possible D gene TRBD1, 6 bases. Germline CDR1 is MDHEN and CDR2 is SYDVKM. Trimming stripped 6 bases from V and 6 bases from J, with 17 bases between. The CDR3 totals 14 residues. CDR3 in DNA: TGTGCCAGCAGCCCAATCGACAGGTCTCATGGCTACACCTTC. Translation: CASSPIDRSHGYTF.

The CDR3 loop is CASSSGGQGKNWYGYTF. Here the CDR3 DNA reads TGTGCCAGCAGCTCCGGGGGACAGGGCAAAAACTGGTATGGCTACACCTTC. The chain joins TRBV5-4 to TRBJ1-2, with 9 bases aligning to TRBD1. The germline V gene encodes CDR1 SGHNT and CDR2 YYREEE (reference sequence). The CDR3 runs to 17 residues. V was clipped by 3 bases and J by 5 bases; unmatched bases: 14.

V is TRBV12-5 and J is TRBJ2-3; 8 bases line up with TRBD2. In germline, CDR1 is LGHNT, CDR2 FRNRAP. CDR3 length: 18 residues. The V gene end was trimmed by 1 base and the J gene end by 3 bases; junction bases not matched to a gene: 12. The CDR3 spells CASGLALLGRGDTDTQYF. For the CDR3, the DNA is TGTGCTAGTGGTTTGGCCCTCCTTGGGCGGGGGGATACAGATACGCAGTATTTT.

The chain is built from TRBV6-1 and TRBJ1-2; TRBD1 agrees at 8 bases. This CDR3 is built from 13 residues. V was clipped by 3 bases and J by 7 bases; unmatched bases: 4. Germline CDR1 reads MNHNS; CDR2 reads SASEGT. CDR3 sequence: CASSEQGASGYTF. The DNA of the CDR3 is TGTGCCAGCAGTGAGCAGGGGGCAAGTGGCTACACCTTC.

A remark on this clone: Other DNA sequences in the same sample also yield this CDR3. The V gene is TRBV5-1, the J gene TRBJ1-2; 9 bases agree with TRBD1. V dropped 2 bases and J dropped 2; count of bases not matched to a gene: 4. The germline CDR1 and CDR2 sequences are SGHRS and YFSETQ. This CDR3 is 15 amino acids long. The CDR3 sequence: CASSFGTGTNYGYTF. The CDR3 coding sequence is TGCGCCAGCAGCTTTGGGACAGGGACAAACTATGGCTACACCTTC. The variable domain in full, completed from reference TRBV5-1 and TRBJ1-2, reads KAGVTQTPRYLIKTRGQQVTLSCSPISGHRSVSWYQQTPGQGLQFLFEYFSETQRNKGNFPGRFSGRQFSNSRSEMNVSTLELGDSALYLCASSFGTGTNYGYTFGSGTRLTVV.

V is TRBV25-1 and J is TRBJ1-6; D might be TRBD1 (6 bases). This CDR3 region has 14 residues. The germline V gene encodes CDR1 MGHDK and CDR2 SYGVNS. Trimming removed 6 bases at V and 8 bases at J, with 14 bases between. The CDR3 DNA reads TGTGCCAGCAGCGGCCAGGGGTACTATTCACCCCTCCACTTT. It translates to CASSGQGYYSPLHF.

This sequence joins TRBV21-1 and TRBJ1-2; TRBD1, the table's D call, lacks a check against the DNA. TRBV21-1 is labeled a pseudogene. The CDR3 totals 19 residues. The CDR3 spells CASSKGPAVPGQENYGYTF. The CDR3 DNA is TGTGCCAGCAGCAAAGGCCCCGCTGTCCCGGGACAGGAAAACTATGGCTACACCTTC.

V usage is TRBV4-2 and J usage is TRBJ1-4; D is unclear. V was cut by 4 bases and J by 0 bases, with 15 bases left in between. This CDR3 comprises 17 residues. CDR1 and CDR2 (germline): LGHNA, YNFKEQ. CDR3 sequence: CASSLRNTRATNEKLFF. CDR3 sequence (DNA): TGTGCCAGCAGCCTCCGGAATACTAGGGCAACTAATGAAAAACTGTTTTTT.

This chain joins TRBV6-5 and TRBJ2-5, with 7 bases that match TRBD2. Germline V gene sequence: CDR1 MNHEY, CDR2 SVGAGI. The CDR3 runs to 13 residues. V was clipped by 9 bases and J by 1 base; unmatched bases: 5. The CDR3 bases are TGTGCCAGTAAAGGGAGGGTCCAAGAGACCCAGTACTTC. This gives the protein CASKGRVQETQYF.

The chain links TRBV5-5 to TRBJ2-3; D is perhaps TRBD2 (6 bases). The CDR3 loop spans 17 amino acids. The V gene lost 0 bases and the J gene lost 0 bases, with 14 bases spanning the gap. CDR1 is SGHKS, CDR2 YYEKEE, per germline (reference sequence). The CDR3 loop is CASSLVGLGGSTDTQYF. DNA for the CDR3: TGTGCCAGCAGCTTGGTGGGACTGGGGGGAAGCACAGATACGCAGTATTTT.

The CDR3 region has the DNA TGTGCCTGGAGTGTAGGGGTCCTTAGCAATCAGCCCCAGCATTTT. Translating gives CAWSVGVLSNQPQHF. This chain uses TRBV30 with TRBJ1-5; TRBD1 might be the D (5 bases). The CDR3 spans 15 residues. Germline lookup yields CDR1 GTSNPN and CDR2 SVGIG (reference sequence). Deletions cut 0 bases from V and 0 bases from J, with 9 bases between.

The chain joins TRBV10-3 to TRBJ1-1, with a weak D call TRBD1 (6 bases). Trimming removed 4 bases from V and 4 bases from J, with 16 bases in between. The CDR3 loop spans 15 amino acids. Germline V gives CDR1 ENHRY, CDR2 SYGVKD. CDR3 coding DNA: TGTGCCATCAGTGTCGGGGGGGCCGAGGCCACTGAAGCTTTCTTT. Translation gives CAISVGGAEATEAFF.

This chain links TRBV11-2 with TRBJ2-3; TRBD2 is a possible D gene (6 bases). CDR1 is SGHAT, CDR2 FQNNGV, per germline. Trimming pared 5 bases from V and 6 bases from J, leaving 18 bases between. There are 15 residues in the CDR3. In DNA, the CDR3 is TGTGCCAGCAGCCTATCGGGACTCCTGGCGGATACGCAGTATTTT. The encoded protein is CASSLSGLLADTQYF.

The chain carries TRBV5-1 and TRBJ1-2; D may be TRBD1 (5 bases). The CDR3 contains 15 residues. With 0 bases removed from V and 12 bases from J, the gap between germline ends came to 21 bases. Germline-derived CDR1 and CDR2 are SGHRS and YFSETQ. The CDR3 is CASSLDRDLSGGNTF. DNA of the CDR3: TGCGCCAGCAGCTTGGATCGGGACCTCTCCGGGGGTAACACCTTC.

J is TRBJ1-5 and V is TRBV6-5; D is possibly TRBD1 (6 bases). The CDR3 has 13 residues. V was shortened by 6 bases and J by 3 bases, with 9 bases between the two germline ends. Germline CDR1 is MNHEY and CDR2 is SVGAGI. In DNA form, the CDR3 reads TGTGCCAGCAGACGGACAGTCAATCAGCCCCAGCATTTT. The encoded protein is CASRRTVNQPQHF.

This clone was detected once. The chain couples TRBV7-9 to TRBJ1-6; 8 bases line up with TRBD1. Germline CDR1 SEHNR, CDR2 FQNEAQ (reference sequence). The CDR3 spans 15 residues. V dropped 1 base and J dropped 9; count of bases not matched to a gene: 5. In nucleotides, the CDR3 is TGTGCCAGCAGCTTAGGGACAGGGAATATTTCACCCCTCCACTTT. This gives the protein CASSLGTGNISPLHF.